These 23 T cell receptor beta chains were all obtained from the same sample, sequenced in a study of T cell responses to AZD1222 COVID-19 vaccine (dated by TCRdb to the early 2020s). Interpreted using the paper, the time point label stands for: baseline before first vaccination. The library was generated by the immunoSEQ multiplex PCR assay. Held by TCRdb, this immuneACCESS table contains in-frame sequences only and omits some clones. Under half of the omission traces to an unresolved V gene where checked; the cause of the rest is unknown. This sample has some 150,000 clones in its table, and approximately 93% of those were observed once. Around 0.9% of the sample rests with the top ten. Sequences were derived from peripheral blood, sampled on day 0 of AZD1222 vaccination. The receptors were sampled from an adult in good health.

The J gene is TRBJ1-5, the V gene TRBV4-1; TRBD1 might be the D (5 bases). V lost 0 bases and J 1 base, leaving 7 bases between the germline ends. The CDR3 sequence is 15 residues long. Looked up from germline, CDR1 is MGHRA and CDR2 is YSYEKL. The DNA for the CDR3 is TGCGCCAGCAGCCAAGAGGGGCGGAGCAATCAGCCCCAGCATTTT. Translation gives CASSQEGRSNQPQHF.

The CDR3 coding sequence is TGTGCCAGCCGCCCGGGGCACATGAACACTGAAGCTTTCTTT. This gives the protein CASRPGHMNTEAFF. The V and J genes are TRBV6-5 and TRBJ1-1; D is perhaps TRBD1 (5 bases). V was clipped by 8 bases and J by 0 bases, with 13 bases between them. Per germline, CDR1 MNHEY and CDR2 SVGAGI. The CDR3 has 14 amino acids.

The rearrangement uses TRBV9 and TRBJ2-1; D is tentatively TRBD1 or TRBD2 (5 bases each). Germline loops: CDR1 SGDLS, CDR2 YYNGEE. The length of the CDR3 is 16 residues. V gave up 0 bases and J gave up 9 bases, with 19 bases separating them. CDR3 sequence: CASSVGTGTASAEQFF. As DNA, the CDR3 is TGTGCCAGCAGCGTAGGGACCGGGACGGCATCGGCTGAGCAGTTCTTC.

The V and J genes are TRBV12-5 and TRBJ1-3, with D unclear. V was cut by 3 bases and J by 3 bases, with 9 bases left in between. This CDR3 spans 14 amino acids. Germline V CDR1 and CDR2: LGHNT, FRNRAP. CDR3 sequence: CASGLGGDGNTIYF. CDR3 nucleotide sequence: TGTGCTAGTGGTTTAGGAGGAGATGGAAACACCATATATTTT.

The chain employs TRBV15 and TRBJ1-6, with TRBD1 matching over 10 bases. The CDR3 spans 14 residues. Germline V gene lookup returns CDR1 LNHNV and CDR2 YYDKDF (reference sequence). The trim removed 2 bases at V and 10 bases at J, leaving 2 bases unmatched. DNA of the CDR3: TGTGCCACCAGCAGACGACAGGGGGCCTCACCCCTCCACTTT. As protein: CATSRRQGASPLHF. The variable domain in full, completed from reference TRBV15 and TRBJ1-6, reads DAMVIQNPRYQVTQFGKPVTLSCSQTLNHNVMYWYQQKSSQAPKLLFHYYDKDFNNEADTPDNFQSRRPNTSFCFLDIRSPGLGDTAMYLCATSRRQGASPLHFGNGTRLTVT.

This clone showed up just a few times. The chain uses TRBV14 and TRBJ2-7, with TRBD2 matching 7 bases. This CDR3 spans 14 amino acids. CDR1 and CDR2 from the germline V gene are SGHDN and FVKESK. After removal of 1 base from V and 7 bases from J, the junction contained 7 bases not matched to a gene. CDR3 sequence: CASSQAGGYTEQYF. CDR3 coding DNA: TGTGCCAGCAGCCAAGCGGGGGGATATACGGAGCAGTACTTC. The whole variable domain, filled in from reference TRBV14 and TRBJ2-7, reads EAGVTQFPSHSVIEKGQTVTLRCDPISGHDNLYWYRRVMGKEIKFLLHFVKESKQDESGMPNNRFLAERTGGTYSTLKVQPAELEDSGVYFCASSQAGGYTEQYFGPGTRLTVT.

The genes are TRBV9 and TRBJ2-2, with 8 bases matching TRBD2. Unmatched junction bases numbered 4, after V lost 0 bases and J lost 6 bases. Germline values: CDR1 SGDLS, CDR2 YYNGEE. This CDR3 region has 15 residues. CDR3 sequence reads: CASSVGGSGAGELFF. The CDR3 region has the DNA TGTGCCAGCAGCGTAGGCGGTAGCGGGGCCGGGGAGCTGTTTTTT.

The chain has TRBV11-2 and TRBJ2-5, with TRBD1 matching 11 bases. V shed 5 bases and J 5 bases; nucleotides not matched to a gene: 13. This CDR3 is built from 17 residues. In germline, CDR1 is SGHAT, CDR2 FQNNGV. The CDR3 DNA sequence: TGTGCCAGCAGCCCTAGGATCTCGGACAGGGGGCTTGAGACCCAGTACTTC. Its translation: CASSPRISDRGLETQYF.

J is TRBJ2-1 and V is TRBV4-1; TRBD2 agrees at 8 bases. Trimming cost V 0 bases and J 13 bases; bases outside gene matches: 11. This CDR3 region has 15 residues. Germline V gives CDR1 MGHRA, CDR2 YSYEKL. Written as DNA, the CDR3 is TGCGCCAGCAGCCAAGAAAGAGGGCGGGGGGCACCTCAGTTCTTC. Its translation is CASSQERGRGAPQFF.

The rearrangement uses TRBV14 and TRBJ1-1; D perhaps matches TRBD1 (6 bases). The germline V and J ends were trimmed by 5 bases and 5 bases, with 12 bases remaining between them. Germline lookup yields CDR1 SGHDN and CDR2 FVKESK. The CDR3 is made up of 13 amino acids. The CDR3 protein is CASSTGLRTEAFF. Here the CDR3 DNA reads TGTGCCAGCAGCACAGGGTTACGGACTGAAGCTTTCTTT. Filled out from reference TRBV14 and TRBJ1-1, the complete variable domain reads EAGVTQFPSHSVIEKGQTVTLRCDPISGHDNLYWYRRVMGKEIKFLLHFVKESKQDESGMPNNRFLAERTGGTYSTLKVQPAELEDSGVYFCASSTGLRTEAFFGQGTRLTVV.

This clone was recorded once. CDR3 sequence: CASSLRGAATGELFF. The CDR3 DNA sequence: TGTGCCAGCAGCTTACGGGGGGCGGCCACCGGGGAGCTGTTTTTT. This chain links TRBV7-9 with TRBJ2-2, with TRBD2 as a possible D gene (7 bases). Trimming removed 2 bases from V and 4 bases from J, with 11 bases in between. This CDR3 contains 15 residues. CDR1 is SEHNR, CDR2 FQNEAQ, per germline (reference sequence).

The gene calls are TRBV5-1 and TRBJ2-7; either TRBD1 or TRBD2 may fit D (5 bases each). The CDR3 length is 13 residues. CDR1 and CDR2 (germline): SGHRS, YFSETQ. Trimming pared 3 bases from V and 6 bases from J, leaving 13 bases between. CDR3 DNA: TGCGCCAGCAGCTGGGGGTTTTTTGGCGAGCAGTACTTC. It yields the protein CASSWGFFGEQYF.

V and J are TRBV3-1 (or the pseudogene TRBV3-2) and TRBJ1-1; D unresolved. Looked up from germline, CDR1 is LGHDT and CDR2 is YNNKEL (reference sequence). CDR3 length equals 11 residues. Trimming pared 2 bases from V and 8 bases from J, leaving 6 bases between. The CDR3 coding sequence is TGTGCCAGCAGCCAACGAGGAGAAGCTTTCTTT. Amino acids: CASSQRGEAFF.

The CDR3 region is CASSPRDRGYREQYF. The CDR3 coding sequence is TGTGCCAGCAGTCCCCGGGACAGGGGGTATCGCGAGCAGTACTTC. The chain combines TRBV9 with TRBJ2-7; 11 positions agree with TRBD1. The CDR3 is made up of 15 amino acids. The V and J ends lost 5 bases and 6 bases, in that order; junction bases with no gene match: 10. Germline V CDR1 and CDR2: SGDLS, YYNGEE.

The chain links TRBV3-1 (or the pseudogene TRBV3-2) to TRBJ1-2, with D possibly matching TRBD1 (6 bases). The CDR3 length is 14 residues. Germline V gives CDR1 LGHDT, CDR2 YNNKEL (reference sequence). V was cut by 4 bases and J by 3 bases, with 12 bases left in between. The CDR3 coding sequence is TGTGCCAGCAGCCCCCAGGGGAGCGACTATGGCTACACCTTC. Its protein is CASSPQGSDYGYTF.

The chain carries TRBV19 and TRBJ2-1, with 11 bases identical to TRBD2. CDR1 and CDR2 from the germline V gene are LNHDA and SQIVND (reference sequence). Losses at the gene ends were 2 bases for V and 8 bases for J; bases not matched to a gene: 2. The CDR3 extends over 14 amino acids. CDR3 nucleotide sequence: TGTGCCAGTAGTATAACTAGCGGGGGTTATGAGCAGTTCTTC. Residues: CASSITSGGYEQFF.

This clone was recorded only once. In DNA form, the CDR3 reads TGCGCCAGCAGCGGATCCGGGACAGATAATTCACCCCTCCACTTT. Translated, it gives CASSGSGTDNSPLHF. The rearrangement uses TRBV4-3 and TRBJ1-6; 7 bases align to TRBD1. Trimming cost V 5 bases and J 5 bases; bases outside gene matches: 6. Per germline, CDR1 LGHNA and CDR2 YSLEER. The CDR3 loop spans 15 amino acids.

This chain links TRBV19 with TRBJ2-5; the D gene is possibly TRBD1 (6 bases). Germline CDR1 and CDR2: LNHDA and SQIVND (reference sequence). CDR3 size: 14 residues. Trimming pared 7 bases from V and 4 bases from J, leaving 16 bases between. In DNA form, the CDR3 reads TGTGCCAGTACCACAGGGCCTACAGGAGAGACCCAGTACTTC. Translating gives CASTTGPTGETQYF.

This chain connects TRBV11-3 to TRBJ1-1, with TRBD1 matching over 7 bases. V was pared by 1 base and J by 1 base, with 12 bases of the junction left unmatched. Germline V lookup: CDR1 SGHNT, CDR2 YENEEA. The CDR3 is 18 amino acids. The CDR3 DNA reads as TGTGCCAGCAGCTTAGCGGGACAGTCCTACCCCAAGAACACTGAAGCTTTCTTT. Translating it yields CASSLAGQSYPKNTEAFF.

The chain joins TRBV2 to TRBJ1-5; possible D gene TRBD1, 6 bases. Germline CDR1 SNHLY, CDR2 FYNNEI. The CDR3 consists of 14 residues. With 5 bases removed from V and 7 bases from J, the gap between germline ends came to 15 bases. CDR3 sequence (DNA): TGTGCCAGCAGTCAGACAGGCTTTGCCCAGCCCCAGCATTTT. Protein product: CASSQTGFAQPQHF.

This clone is a singleton in its sample. J is TRBJ1-2 and V is TRBV2, with TRBD1 matching 8 bases. Unmatched junction bases numbered 6, after V lost 9 bases and J lost 6 bases. The germline gives CDR1 SNHLY, CDR2 FYNNEI. The CDR3 runs 12 residues. The CDR3 is CARRQGRDGYTF. Written as DNA, the CDR3 is TGTGCCAGGAGACAGGGGAGAGATGGCTACACCTTC.

V is TRBV30 and J is TRBJ1-2; D might be TRBD1 (5 bases). The CDR3 is 14 residues long. Germline V gives CDR1 GTSNPN, CDR2 SVGIG (reference sequence). Trimming left V 3 bases short and J 4 bases short, with 15 bases between. In DNA form, the CDR3 reads TGTGCCTGGAGCATAGGGGCCTTCGCCTATGGCTACACCTTC. Translation: CAWSIGAFAYGYTF.

The chain carries TRBV9 and TRBJ2-3; 7 bases agree with TRBD1. After removal of 4 bases from V and 1 base from J, the junction contained 6 bases not matched to a gene. The CDR3 runs to 15 residues. CDR1 and CDR2 from the germline V gene are SGDLS and YYNGEE. The CDR3 DNA sequence: TGTGCCAGCAGCCCATCCGGGACAGGCACAGATACGCAGTATTTT. Protein product: CASSPSGTGTDTQYF.